Sequencing of this T cell receptor (beta chain) was carried out in a study of PD-L1 blockade in urothelial cancer. Study-wide background: At 3 weeks (second dose) and 6 weeks after starting treatment, blood was analyzed. Blood samples had a median of around 140,000 T cells, more than 65,000 unique TCRs, and clonality around 0.08.

Unmatched junction bases numbered 8, after V lost 2 bases and J lost 11 bases. The CDR3 has 14 residues. The germline CDR1 and CDR2 sequences are MDHEN and SYDVKM. As to time point: peripheral blood 6 weeks after treatment start. Clones were sequenced by immunoSEQ multiplex PCR, and TCRdb holds only the in-frame ones, with some missing. Of around 45,000 clones listed, roughly 85% were seen once; the top ten hold about 15%. The starting material was PBMCs, obtained around atezolizumab (anti-PD-L1) treatment. The chain is built from TRBV28 and TRBJ2-3, with 9 bases identical to TRBD2. The clonotype comes from a man in his sixties with urothelial cancer. CDR3 DNA sequence: TGTGCCAGCAGTTTACGTAGCGGGGGTTTTATGCAGTATTTT. Protein: CASSLRSGGFMQYF. Full variable domain (outside the CDR3, taken from reference TRBV28 and TRBJ2-3): DVKVTQSSRYLVKRTGEKVFLECVQDMDHENMFWYRQDPGLGLRLIYFSYDVKMKEKGDIPEGYSVSREKKERFSLILESASTNQTSMYLCASSLRSGGFMQYFGPGTRLTVL.